This TCR beta chain came from a study of beta chain features in type 1 diabetes. Whole-study results and caveats: PCR might favor shorter templates, but any such skew would affect patients and controls equally. VDJ junctions in type 1 diabetes patients carried more deletions and fewer insertions.

The investigators reverse transcribed all of the isolated RNA, so they sequenced expressed TCRB transcripts. Clones were sequenced by immunoSEQ multiplex PCR, and TCRdb holds only the in-frame ones, with some missing. The repertoire holds 900,000 or so clones, roughly 16% seen once, with roughly 0.025% in the top ten. CDR1 and CDR2 (germline): SGHDT, YYEEEE. J lost 3 bases, V lost 2 bases, and 8 bases had no gene match. This CDR3 contains 16 residues. About this clone itself: Its target is not known.

This TCR derives from a woman younger than 35 in good health. This sequence joins TRBV5-6 and TRBJ1-1; TRBD1 agrees at 9 bases. Sequencing was performed on naive CD4+ T cells from blood. The CDR3 here is CASSFAGTGLDTEAFF. In DNA, the CDR3 is TGTGCCAGCAGCTTTGCCGGGACAGGGCTCGACACTGAAGCTTTCTTT.